The 11 T cell receptor beta chains below were found in one sample sequenced in a study of blood T cell repertoires in COVID-19 (dated by TCRdb to 2019 to 2021). Receptor amplification or capture employed the immunoSEQ multiplex PCR assay. TCRdb carries this immuneACCESS record with in-frame sequences only. Its versions omit some clonotypes, under half of them owing to an unresolved V gene in the studies checked, with the rest unexplained. The sample table holds roughly 230,000 clones, of which 82% were seen once. Around 3.4% of the sample is taken by the ten largest. The sequenced sample was PBMCs or T cells enriched from blood (not recorded which). The source of these receptors is a woman in her sixties who had recovered from COVID-19.

This clone has just a few counts. The chain joins TRBV21-1 to TRBJ2-1; the D segment call TRBD1 is taken from the table without a DNA check. TRBV21-1 is designated a pseudogene. The CDR3 is 14 residues long. The CDR3 nucleotides read TGTGCCAGCAGCAAAGTGACCAGGGCCAATGAGCAGTTCTTC. Translating gives CASSKVTRANEQFF.

This chain connects TRBV6-5 to TRBJ2-1; 10 bases agree with TRBD1. The CDR3 spans 14 residues. In germline, CDR1 is MNHEY, CDR2 SVGAGI. The J segment lost 11 bases and the V segment lost 6 bases, leaving 10 bases of the junction unmatched. CDR3 nucleotide sequence: TGTGCCAGCAGGGCCGACAGGGGGCGGTTCCAGCAGTTCTTC. It codes for CASRADRGRFQQFF.

The J gene is TRBJ1-5, the V gene TRBV5-1; 10 nucleotides match TRBD1. Germline V gives CDR1 SGHRS, CDR2 YFSETQ. Germline trimming cut 8 bases from V and 0 bases from J; bases unmatched to any gene: 5. The CDR3 is 15 residues long. The CDR3 nucleotides read TGCGCCAGGAAAGGGACAGGGGATAGCAATCAGCCCCAGCATTTT. Its translation: CARKGTGDSNQPQHF.

This chain links TRBV9 with TRBJ1-1; possibly TRBD1 for D (6 bases). The V end lost 4 bases, the J end lost 0 bases, and 16 bases lay between the germline ends. The CDR3 sequence is 16 residues long. Germline CDR1 SGDLS, CDR2 YYNGEE. The DNA for the CDR3 is TGTGCCAGCAGCCCTATGCGTACAGGGATGAACACTGAAGCTTTCTTT. This gives the protein CASSPMRTGMNTEAFF.

This chain uses TRBV6-5 with TRBJ2-2, with 9 nucleotides matching TRBD2. In germline, CDR1 is MNHEY, CDR2 SVGAGI. Trimming removed 11 bases from V and 2 bases from J; junction bases left unmatched: 9. The CDR3 is 15 residues long. The DNA for the CDR3 is TGTGCCCTCGGCACTAGCGGGCTTAACACCGGGGAGCTGTTTTTT. It codes for CALGTSGLNTGELFF.

This chain links TRBV28 with TRBJ1-4; possibly TRBD1 for D (5 bases). The V end was cut by 6 bases, the J end by 2 bases, with 13 bases between. Germline loops: CDR1 MDHEN, CDR2 SYDVKM. This CDR3 region has 15 residues. For the CDR3, the DNA is TGTGCCAGCAGCAACCCAGGGCGCACTAATGAAAAACTGTTTTTT. It specifies CASSNPGRTNEKLFF.

This sequence joins TRBV4-1 and TRBJ1-6, with D unresolved. The V gene lost 4 bases and the J gene lost 6 bases, with 4 bases spanning the gap. The CDR3 contains 12 residues. Germline V gene data show CDR1 as MGHRA and CDR2 as YSYEKL. The CDR3 spells CASSPINSPLHF. The CDR3 bases are TGCGCCAGCAGCCCCATTAATTCACCCCTCCACTTT.

In this sample, this clone turned up once. Here the CDR3 DNA reads TGTGCCAGCAGTGGGTCCAGACTAGCGGTAGGTGAGCAGTTCTTC. This codes for CASSGSRLAVGEQFF. V gene TRBV2 combines with J gene TRBJ2-1, with 9 bases fitting TRBD2. This CDR3 contains 15 residues. Losses at the gene ends were 4 bases for V and 9 bases for J; bases not matched to a gene: 10. Germline loops: CDR1 SNHLY, CDR2 FYNNEI.

V and J are TRBV12-3 or TRBV12-4 and TRBJ2-7, with D possibly being TRBD1 (5 bases). V shed 5 bases and J shed 6 bases, with 14 bases lying between them. This CDR3 is built from 13 residues. This CDR3 reads CASSLTQGSEQYF. The CDR3 nucleotides are TGTGCCAGCAGTCTCACCCAGGGAAGCGAGCAGTACTTC.

The V call is TRBV6-6, the J call TRBJ2-1; TRBD2 matches at 12 bases. This CDR3 comprises 16 residues. V was pared by 0 bases and J by 3 bases, with 0 bases of the junction left unmatched. Germline-derived CDR1 and CDR2 are MNHNY and SVGAGI (reference sequence). The CDR3 DNA reads TGTGCCAGCAGTTACTCACTAGCGGGGGGCTACAATGAGCAGTTCTTC. As protein: CASSYSLAGGYNEQFF.

The CDR3 DNA sequence: TGTGCCACCAGGCGGGGGGGCCGTGAAGCTTTCTTT. Its translation is CATRRGGREAFF. V is TRBV19 and J is TRBJ1-1; D is possibly TRBD1 (6 bases). Trimming shortened V by 10 bases and J by 7 bases, and 16 bases separated the two germline ends. Germline CDR1 LNHDA, CDR2 SQIVND (reference sequence). CDR3 length: 12 amino acids. Looking up the rest from reference TRBV19 and TRBJ1-1 gives the full variable domain: DGGITQSPKYLFRKEGQNVTLSCEQNLNHDAMYWYRQDPGQGLRLIYYSQIVNDFQKGDIAEGYSVSREKKESFPLTVTSAQKNPTAFYLCATRRGGREAFFGQGTRLTVV.